This TCR beta chain was obtained from a study of Ad26.COV2.S vaccination and SARS-CoV-2 variants. Points from the study as a whole: Reported findings describe substantial breadth in spike-specific CD8+ and CD4+ T cell responses following vaccination. Those who received vaccine or placebo ended up with similar non-spike TCR breadth.

As for treatment: some 20 received Ad26.COV2.S at low or high dose, single or two shots; 5 received placebo; per-sample allocation not given. Repertoires come from day 63 after the first vaccine or placebo injection. Donor was an adult aged 18-55 years in Boston. With regard to this clone: What it binds is not known.

The CDR3 sequence is 14 residues long. V shed 6 bases and J 6 bases; nucleotides not matched to a gene: 10. The germline CDR1 and CDR2 sequences are MNHEY and SVGAGI. Here immunoSEQ multiplex PCR was the method, and the copy in TCRdb shows in-frame clones only, minus some. The data hold approximately 420,000 clones, with approximately 91% observed a single time. The receptor's source is a person aged 18-60 years who received the Ad26.COV2.S COVID-19 vaccine or a placebo. The material sequenced was peripheral blood, taken in a trial of Ad26.COV2.S vaccine versus placebo. V and J are TRBV6-5 and TRBJ2-5; 7 bases agree with TRBD1. CDR3 in amino acids: CASRHDREYKTQYF. The CDR3 nucleotides read TGTGCCAGCAGACACGACAGGGAGTACAAGACCCAGTACTTC.